The 30 T cell receptor beta chains below all came from one sample that was sequenced in a study of T-cell reconstitution after alpha-beta-depleted transplantation in children. Construction of the TCRbeta library involved unique molecular identifiers. TCRdb itself ran the PCR reads through MiXCR, one entry per CDR3 protein. The table records 550,000 to 800,000 distinct CDR3 sequences, around 13% of them present only once. The sequencing here drew on PBMCs, taken before TCRalphabeta/CD19-depleted stem cell transplant. Every receptor here comes from a girl aged 2-10 years with congenital amegakaryocytic thrombocytopenia, due to receive a stem cell transplant.

This clonotype was recorded many times. The chain links TRBV20-1 to TRBJ2-2, with D perhaps TRBD1 or TRBD2 (6 bases each). This CDR3 comprises 15 residues. Germline values: CDR1 DFQATT, CDR2 SNEGSKA (reference sequence). The germline V and J ends were trimmed by 4 bases and 5 bases, with 17 bases remaining between them. The CDR3 DNA is TGCAGTGCTAAAGAGGGGGGTTCGGAAACCGGGGAGCTGTTTTTT. It codes for CSAKEGGSETGELFF.

About this clonotype: Germline is not matched at one junction end, which may reflect a read error. This chain joins TRBV20-1 and TRBJ2-5; 9 nucleotides line up with TRBD1. The CDR3 length is 17 residues. Germline CDR1 and CDR2: DFQATT and SNEGSKA (reference sequence). CDR3 residues: CCASEPHRGPTQETQYF. The CDR3 region has the DNA TGCTGTGCTAGTGAACCTCACAGGGGGCCGACCCAAGAGACCCAGTACTTC.

The chain employs TRBV20-1 and TRBJ2-7; 8 nucleotides line up with TRBD1. V shed 5 bases, J shed 2 bases, and the junction held 5 bases outside the gene matches. From germline, CDR1 is DFQATT and CDR2 SNEGSKA (reference sequence). The CDR3 extends over 13 amino acids. The DNA for the CDR3 is TGCAGTGCTCTCGGACAGGGCCCCTACGAGCAGTACTTC. It encodes CSALGQGPYEQYF.

This clonotype showed up just a few times. This chain links TRBV5-5 with TRBJ1-1; TRBD1 aligns across 8 bases. In germline, CDR1 is SGHKS, CDR2 YYEKEE (reference sequence). The CDR3 sequence is 15 residues long. V was clipped by 7 bases and J by 6 bases; unmatched bases: 14. The DNA of the CDR3 is TGTGCCAGCCACCCCACCCTGGGGACAGGAGCTGAAGCTTTCTTT. It specifies CASHPTLGTGAEAFF.

The sample holds many counts of this clonotype. The chain couples TRBV5-1 to TRBJ2-1; D is unresolved. The CDR3 is 13 residues long. V dropped 5 bases and J dropped 2 bases, with 8 bases sitting between them. Germline V lookup: CDR1 SGHRS, CDR2 YFSETQ. The CDR3 loop is CASRFFPYNEQFF. The CDR3 region has the DNA TGCGCCAGCAGGTTTTTTCCCTACAATGAGCAGTTCTTC.

The chain is built from TRBV6-2 or TRBV6-3 and TRBJ2-5, with unresolved D. Germline CDR1 reads MNHEY; CDR2 reads SVGEGT. Deletions cut 6 bases from V and 8 bases from J, with 16 bases between. The CDR3 runs to 13 residues. CDR3: CASSRTVRNTQYF. CDR3 nucleotide sequence: TGTGCCAGCAGCCGGACCGTAAGAAATACCCAGTACTTC.

This clonotype was detected a few times. The gene calls are TRBV5-4 and TRBJ2-2; TRBD2 matches at 8 bases. Germline-derived CDR1 and CDR2 are SGHNT and YYREEE (reference sequence). After removal of 4 bases from V and 6 bases from J, the junction contained 5 bases not matched to a gene. The CDR3 totals 14 residues. The CDR3 loop is CASSRTSNAGELFF. The CDR3 DNA is TGTGCCAGCAGCCGGACTAGCAACGCCGGGGAGCTGTTTTTT.

This clonotype was picked up many times. The chain is built from TRBV29-1 and TRBJ2-3; TRBD1 is a possible D gene (6 bases). V was clipped by 2 bases and J by 4 bases, with 19 bases between them. This CDR3 has 16 amino acids. Looked up from germline, CDR1 is SQVTM and CDR2 is ANQGSEA. The CDR3 nucleotides are TGCAGCGTTGAATCCCTAGCAGGGGAGAGATCAGATACGCAGTATTTT. Encoded protein: CSVESLAGERSDTQYF.

This clonotype was picked up many times. This chain joins TRBV9 and TRBJ1-1, with 7 nucleotides matching TRBD1. J lost 3 bases, V lost 5 bases, and 7 bases had no gene match. From germline, CDR1 is SGDLS and CDR2 YYNGEE. The CDR3 runs to 14 residues. The CDR3 sequence: CASSGGTAYTEAFF. The DNA of the CDR3 is TGTGCCAGCAGTGGGGGGACAGCCTACACTGAAGCTTTCTTT.

In this sample, this clonotype turned up a few times. The chain recombines TRBV5-5 with TRBJ2-3; 10 bases line up with TRBD1. J gave up 0 bases and V 4 bases, and 5 bases lay outside the gene matches. The CDR3 has 16 amino acids. Germline V gene sequence: CDR1 SGHKS, CDR2 YYEKEE (reference sequence). The CDR3 DNA is TGTGCCAGCAGCCTTCGACAGGGGGCGAGCACAGATACGCAGTATTTT. It is translated as CASSLRQGASTDTQYF.

This clonotype was recorded many times. The chain has TRBV29-1 and TRBJ2-5, with a possible D match to TRBD2 (6 bases). This CDR3 is 12 amino acids long. Trimming left V 6 bases short and J 3 bases short, with 11 bases between. CDR1 SQVTM and CDR2 ANQGSEA come from the germline V gene. In nucleotides, the CDR3 is TGCAGCGTGGACTACATGGAAGAGACCCAGTACTTC. It yields the protein CSVDYMEETQYF.

This clonotype was counted many times. The CDR3 loop reads CSVVLRAGEAFF. The CDR3 DNA is TGCAGCGTTGTTTTGAGGGCAGGTGAAGCTTTCTTT. V usage is TRBV29-1 and J usage is TRBJ1-1; D is ambiguous. The CDR3 is made up of 12 amino acids. The germline gives CDR1 SQVTM, CDR2 ANQGSEA. Deletions cut 4 bases from V and 7 bases from J, with 13 bases between.

At least ten counts were recorded for this clonotype. The chain has TRBV29-1 and TRBJ1-5, with D unresolved. Germline V gene sequence: CDR1 SQVTM, CDR2 ANQGSEA. The V end was cut by 4 bases, the J end by 2 bases, with 6 bases between. The CDR3 has 12 amino acids. The CDR3 is CSVGDGNQPQHF. The CDR3 DNA sequence: TGCAGCGTTGGAGACGGCAATCAGCCCCAGCATTTT.

Many counts were recorded for this clonotype. The V and J genes are TRBV29-1 and TRBJ2-7; D might be TRBD1 or TRBD2, each matching 6 bases. Per the germline V gene, CDR1 is SQVTM and CDR2 is ANQGSEA. The CDR3 sequence is 11 residues long. Trimming took 7 bases from V and 7 from J, leaving 14 bases between them. The chain's CDR3 is CSAEGGQEQYF. Written as DNA, the CDR3 is TGCAGCGCCGAGGGAGGACAGGAGCAGTACTTC.

The chain carries TRBV15 and TRBJ2-4; D is unclear. Trimming took 5 bases from V and 8 from J, leaving 13 bases between them. Germline V gene sequence: CDR1 LNHNV, CDR2 YYDKDF (reference sequence). The CDR3 is 13 amino acids. The CDR3 loop reads CATSPSFRDIQYF. DNA of the CDR3: TGTGCCACCAGCCCTTCATTTAGGGACATTCAGTACTTC.

This clonotype appeared many times. The chain is built from TRBV5-1 and TRBJ2-2; maybe TRBD1 (5 bases). Germline CDR1 and CDR2: SGHRS and YFSETQ. The CDR3 has 15 amino acids. V lost 2 bases and J 0 bases, leaving 8 bases between the germline ends. The CDR3 sequence: CASSFGRANTGELFF. The CDR3 nucleotides are TGCGCCAGCAGCTTCGGCAGGGCGAACACCGGGGAGCTGTTTTTT.

This clonotype was observed a few times. V is TRBV7-2 and J is TRBJ1-3, with a tentative D call TRBD1 (5 bases). The CDR3 has 15 amino acids. CDR1 is SGHTA and CDR2 is FQGNSA in the germline V gene. V was clipped by 5 bases and J by 5 bases, with 16 bases between them. DNA for the CDR3: TGTGCCAGCAGCCCCGGGGCTCTTGAGCGAAACACCATATATTTT. Translated: CASSPGALERNTIYF.

The chain couples TRBV6-5 to TRBJ2-3, with 9 bases aligning to TRBD2. J gave up 2 bases and V 2 bases, and 2 bases lay outside the gene matches. Germline V CDR1 and CDR2: MNHEY, SVGAGI. The CDR3 runs 15 residues. The chain's CDR3 is CASSYLAGHTDTQYF. CDR3 DNA: TGTGCCAGCAGTTACCTAGCGGGACACACAGATACGCAGTATTTT.

The chain has TRBV20-1 and TRBJ2-7, with unresolved D. The germline V gene encodes CDR1 DFQATT and CDR2 SNEGSKA (reference sequence). Trimming removed 6 bases from V and 7 bases from J, with 19 bases in between. This CDR3 comprises 13 residues. In DNA form, the CDR3 reads TGCAGTGCCGCCCCGGGTGGAGTCCGGGAGCAGTACTTC. Its protein is CSAAPGGVREQYF.

This clonotype was picked up many times. The chain employs TRBV20-1 and TRBJ2-5; TRBD1 matches 8 bases. CDR3 size: 13 residues. V shed 5 bases, J shed 3 bases, and the junction held 5 bases outside the gene matches. Germline CDR1 reads DFQATT; CDR2 reads SNEGSKA (reference sequence). This CDR3 is CSADIQGEETQYF. The DNA of the CDR3 is TGCAGTGCTGATATACAGGGGGAAGAGACCCAGTACTTC.

This clonotype was seen at least ten times. One end of the junction does not line up with germline, which may come from a read error. The chain has TRBV5-1 and TRBJ2-1, with D uncertain. Germline CDR1 reads SGHRS; CDR2 reads YFSETQ. This CDR3 is built from 15 residues. The CDR3 DNA sequence: TGTGCCAGCAGCCCCGGCCAAAGCTCCTACAATGAGCAGTTCTTC. It specifies CASSPGQSSYNEQFF.

This clonotype was detected many times. V and J are TRBV20-1 and TRBJ2-7; the D gene is possibly TRBD1 (6 bases). Deletions cut 0 bases from V and 4 bases from J, with 19 bases between. Germline assignment: CDR1 DFQATT and CDR2 SNEGSKA (reference sequence). The CDR3 sequence is 16 residues long. In DNA form, the CDR3 reads TGCAGTGCTAGAGATCAAGAAACAGGGTATGATTACGAGCAGTACTTC. It translates to CSARDQETGYDYEQYF.

This clonotype turned up a few times. The rearrangement links TRBV5-5 to TRBJ2-1, with 9 positions matching TRBD2. Germline V gives CDR1 SGHKS, CDR2 YYEKEE (reference sequence). With 4 bases clipped from V and 6 bases from J, the junction kept 2 bases outside the gene matches. The CDR3 sequence is 13 residues long. The CDR3 DNA sequence: TGTGCCAGCAGCCGGACTAGCGTCAATGAGCAGTTCTTC. Amino acids: CASSRTSVNEQFF.

This clonotype was picked up many times. The V gene is TRBV12-3 or TRBV12-4, the J gene TRBJ2-3; a weak D match, TRBD2 (6 bases). With 5 bases removed from V and 5 bases from J, the gap between germline ends came to 17 bases. The CDR3 totals 15 residues. CDR3 in DNA: TGTGCCAGCAGTAATAGCGGAATCCACCTAGATACGCAGTATTTT. It specifies CASSNSGIHLDTQYF.

This clonotype occurred many times. The chain couples TRBV27 to TRBJ2-1; D may be TRBD1 (6 bases). Trimming took off 0 bases at V and 9 bases at J, with 9 bases between the two ends. The CDR3 is made up of 13 amino acids. Germline V gives CDR1 MNHEY, CDR2 SMNVEV (reference sequence). CDR3 nucleotide sequence: TGTGCCAGCAGTTTATCGGGACAAGCTGAGCAGTTCTTC. Encoded protein: CASSLSGQAEQFF.

This clonotype was counted a few times. The chain uses TRBV7-6 and TRBJ1-5, with no clear D. This CDR3 contains 20 residues. Trimming took 1 base from V and 0 from J, leaving 22 bases between them. The germline V gene has CDR1 SGHVS and CDR2 FNYEAQ. In nucleotides, the CDR3 is TGTGCCAGCAGCTTAGACCCGAGAGGGCGCATGGACTCTAGCAATCAGCCCCAGCATTTT. It is translated as CASSLDPRGRMDSSNQPQHF.

On this clonotype: A clone one base away is much larger, so this may be a read error. This chain links TRBV7-2 with TRBJ2-3, with D hard to call. The CDR3 spans 14 residues. CDR1 and CDR2 (germline): SGHTA, FQGNSA. CDR3: CASSLALALRAQSF. DNA of the CDR3: TGTGCCAGCAGCTTAGCTTTGGCCCTCCGCGCGCAGTCTTTT.

In this sample, this clonotype turned up many times. This rearrangement joins TRBV15 to TRBJ1-1; no clear D gene. V was shortened by 0 bases and J by 1 base, with 9 bases between the two germline ends. The CDR3 totals 15 residues. Germline values: CDR1 LNHNV, CDR2 YYDKDF (reference sequence). This CDR3 is CATSRDRIRNTEAFF. CDR3 bases: TGTGCCACCAGCAGAGACAGGATCCGGAACACTGAAGCTTTCTTT.

This clonotype showed up many times. The rearrangement joins TRBV15 to TRBJ2-1, with D uncertain. The CDR3 is made up of 13 amino acids. Germline V gene lookup returns CDR1 LNHNV and CDR2 YYDKDF (reference sequence). Trimming left V 0 bases short and J 11 bases short, with 11 bases between. As DNA, the CDR3 is TGTGCCACCAGCAGAGATCGTCTTCTTAAGCAGTTCTTC. This codes for CATSRDRLLKQFF.

The chain joins TRBV4-1 to TRBJ2-3, with TRBD1 as a possible D gene (5 bases). The CDR3 spans 14 residues. V lost 4 bases, J lost 5 bases, and 13 bases lay in between. CDR1 is MGHRA, CDR2 YSYEKL, per germline. CDR3 coding DNA: TGCGCCAGCAGCCGCAGGGTTCTAGAAGATACGCAGTATTTT. Translating gives CASSRRVLEDTQYF.